These 10 T cell receptor beta chains came from one sample sequenced in a study of beta chain features in type 1 diabetes. The study's findings and limits: Shortening of TCRB CDR3s, moderate but significant, appeared in all four CD4+ subsets of Type 1 diabetes patients.

These receptors have no identified antigens. Every isolated RNA sample was fully reverse transcribed, so sequencing captured expressed TCRB transcripts. Clones were sequenced by immunoSEQ multiplex PCR, and TCRdb holds only the in-frame ones, with some missing. The repertoire consists of roughly 730,000 clones, with around an eighth occurring once and the leading ten covering less than 0.025%. The sequencing sample was made of naive CD4+ T cells from blood. Receptors were obtained from a man aged 18 to 29 with type 1 diabetes.

This clone showed up just a few times. The chain joins TRBV27 to TRBJ1-2; 8 nucleotides match TRBD1. The CDR3 is 15 amino acids. The germline V gene has CDR1 MNHEY and CDR2 SMNVEV (reference sequence). Trimming at V came to 3 bases and at J to 4 bases, leaving 7 bases not matched to a gene. The CDR3 is CASSFDRGRSYGYTF. CDR3 sequence (DNA): TGTGCCAGCAGTTTTGACAGGGGAAGGTCCTATGGCTACACCTTC.

In its sample, this clone was seen a few times. The chain carries TRBV30 and TRBJ1-6; D is unclear. Looked up from germline, CDR1 is GTSNPN and CDR2 is SVGIG (reference sequence). The V end lost 8 bases, the J end lost 0 bases, and 8 bases lay between the germline ends. The CDR3 has 13 residues. CDR3 loop: CALRSSYNSPLHF. The DNA of the CDR3 is TGTGCCCTAAGAAGCTCCTATAATTCACCCCTCCACTTT.

This clone was seen only a few times. This chain joins TRBV6-5 and TRBJ2-1, with D possibly TRBD2 on 5 matching bases. The CDR3 totals 15 residues. Trimming stripped 6 bases from V and 1 base from J, with 13 bases between. Germline V gives CDR1 MNHEY, CDR2 SVGAGI. The CDR3 DNA reads TGTGCCAGCAGCCTCCGGGGTGAATCCTACAATGAGCAGTTCTTC. Translation gives CASSLRGESYNEQFF.

This clone was counted only a few times. The chain combines TRBV29-1 with TRBJ1-4, with a weak D call TRBD1 (6 bases). Per germline, CDR1 SQVTM and CDR2 ANQGSEA. V lost 5 bases to trimming and J lost 4 bases, with 11 bases between them. CDR3 length: 13 amino acids. CDR3 coding DNA: TGCAGCGTTACAGGGTGGAATAATGAAAAACTGTTTTTT. This encodes CSVTGWNNEKLFF.

The chain combines TRBV5-1 with TRBJ2-7; 8 nucleotides align to TRBD1. J was trimmed by 3 bases and V by 6 bases; bases with no gene match: 8. This CDR3 region has 14 residues. The germline gives CDR1 SGHRS, CDR2 YFSETQ. The CDR3 loop is CASTPSGGLYEQYF. The CDR3 nucleotides read TGCGCCAGCACACCCTCAGGGGGCCTCTACGAGCAGTACTTC.

There are a few counts of this clone. The chain combines TRBV5-4 with TRBJ1-1; 7 positions match TRBD1. In germline, CDR1 is SGHNT, CDR2 YYREEE (reference sequence). V dropped 4 bases and J dropped 6; count of bases not matched to a gene: 3. The CDR3 is 12 residues long. The CDR3, as DNA: TGTGCCAGCAGCGTCGGGACAGCTGAAGCTTTCTTT. This sequence encodes CASSVGTAEAFF.

In its sample, this clone was seen a few times. The CDR3 protein is CASSQLGQRGNTIYF. The CDR3 DNA sequence: TGCGCCAGCAGCCAGCTCGGACAGAGAGGAAACACCATATATTTT. The chain has TRBV4-1 and TRBJ1-3, with D tentatively TRBD1 (6 bases). The CDR3 length is 15 residues. Germline V lookup: CDR1 MGHRA, CDR2 YSYEKL. Trimming removed 3 bases at V and 4 bases at J, with 13 bases between.

The gene calls are TRBV6-5 and TRBJ2-5; D remains ambiguous. Trimming removed 5 bases from V and 0 bases from J, with 10 bases in between. The CDR3 is 14 residues long. Germline-derived CDR1 and CDR2 are MNHEY and SVGAGI. The CDR3 protein is CASSTSGYQETQYF. Written as DNA, the CDR3 is TGTGCCAGCAGTACTTCCGGGTACCAAGAGACCCAGTACTTC.

This clone appeared a few times. CDR3 residues: CAISDSRAEETQYF. The CDR3 nucleotides are TGTGCCATCAGTGATTCTAGGGCAGAGGAGACCCAGTACTTC. The V gene is TRBV10-3, the J gene TRBJ2-5; D is unclear. Germline CDR1 and CDR2: ENHRY and SYGVKD. The V end lost 3 bases, the J end lost 5 bases, and 13 bases lay between the germline ends. There are 14 residues in the CDR3.

This chain joins TRBV5-1 and TRBJ1-1; 9 bases map to TRBD1. Germline CDR1 and CDR2: SGHRS and YFSETQ. The length of the CDR3 is 15 residues. Losses at the gene ends were 0 bases for V and 7 bases for J; bases not matched to a gene: 7. Here the CDR3 DNA reads TGCGCCAGCAGCTTGGAGGGACAGGGTTTCGGTGAAGCTTTCTTT. Protein sequence: CASSLEGQGFGEAFF.